A selection of T cell receptor beta chains follows, all from one sample in a study of lymphopenia after photon versus proton radiotherapy. Here immunoSEQ multiplex PCR was the method, and the copy in TCRdb shows in-frame clones only, minus some. The repertoire has approximately 20,000 clones, approximately 90% of them found once; the top ten carry approximately 6.2%. This sample comprised peripheral blood, obtained from a patient treated with photon-based radiotherapy. Receptors originate from a man aged 55 to 69 with pancreatic cancer. Each CDR3 is given with its conserved first and last residue. The D gene is left open where the match is weak. Some rows mark clone size as missing; the rest say once, few, many or name a class of expanded clone.

j_call d_call v_call clone_size cdr3_aa cdr3_nt
TRBJ2-3 TRBD2 TRBV6-4 - CASSLAGITDTQYF TGTGCCAGCAGCCTAGCGGGGATCACAGATACGCAGTATTTT
TRBJ1-5 TRBD1 TRBV18 - CASSGGQAVNQPQHF TGTGCCAGCTCAGGGGGACAGGCCGTCAATCAGCCCCAGCATTTT
TRBJ1-1 - TRBV10-2 - CASKRQNTEAFF TGCGCCAGCAAAAGACAGAACACTGAAGCTTTCTTT
TRBJ1-1 TRBD1 TRBV2 few CASLGQGSGNTEAFF TGTGCCAGCTTGGGACAGGGGTCTGGGAACACTGAAGCTTTCTTT
TRBJ1-2 TRBD1 TRBV11-2 once CASSSLTGAGYYGYTF TGTGCCAGCAGCTCGTTGACAGGGGCAGGATACTATGGCTACACCTTC
TRBJ1-2 TRBD1 TRBV28 - CASSSGQGRGGYTF TGTGCCAGCAGCTCGGGACAGGGGAGAGGTGGCTACACCTTC
TRBJ2-3 - TRBV6-5 - CASSLRQASDTQYF TGTGCCAGCAGCCTAAGACAGGCTTCAGATACGCAGTATTTT
TRBJ1-4 TRBD1 TRBV30 once CAWSVRGQGVRKLFF TGTGCCTGGAGTGTACGGGGACAGGGCGTACGAAAACTGTTTTTT
TRBJ2-5 TRBD1 TRBV5-5 - CASSYRGRETQYF TGTGCCAGCAGTTACAGGGGGCGGGAGACCCAGTACTTC
TRBJ2-4 - TRBV4-1 - CASSQDFLAKNIQYF TGCGCCAGCAGCCAAGATTTCTTAGCCAAAAACATTCAGTACTTC
TRBJ1-1 - TRBV6-5 - CASTYLGGAFAFF TGTGCCAGCACATACTTAGGGGGGGCGTTTGCTTTCTTT
TRBJ2-7 TRBD2 TRBV7-9 - CASSTPGTTTYEQYF TGTGCCAGCAGCACCCCCGGGACTACTACTTACGAGCAGTACTTC
TRBJ2-1 TRBD2 TRBV15 - CATSSMRTSYNEQFF TGTGCCACCAGCAGTATGAGGACTAGCTACAATGAGCAGTTCTTC
TRBJ1-1 - TRBV7-6 - CASSLSRDTDAFF TGTGCCAGCAGCTTATCCCGGGACACTGACGCTTTCTTT
TRBJ1-2 - TRBV6-5 - CASSYSMWGRGDGYTF TGTGCCAGCAGTTACTCGATGTGGGGTAGAGGGGATGGCTACACCTTC
TRBJ2-7 - TRBV30 once CAWSVSDPYEQYF TGTGCCTGGAGTGTATCAGACCCCTACGAGCAGTACTTC
TRBJ1-5 TRBD1 TRBV7-8 - CASSSNRGGQPQHF TGTGCCAGCAGCTCAAACAGGGGAGGACAGCCCCAGCATTTT
TRBJ1-1 - TRBV18 - CASSPVPGGDTEAFF TGTGCCAGCTCCCCAGTGCCCGGTGGGGACACTGAAGCTTTCTTT
TRBJ1-1 - TRBV5-4 - CASSLGGRNTEAFF TGTGCCAGCAGCTTGGGGGGCAGAAACACTGAAGCTTTCTTT
TRBJ1-2 - TRBV6-1 - CASSETDIIYGYTF TGTGCCAGCAGTGAGACAGATATCATCTATGGCTACACCTTC
TRBJ2-3 TRBD2 TRBV5-1 - CASSLTSGGSTDTQYF TGCGCCAGCAGCTTGACTAGCGGGGGGAGCACAGATACGCAGTATTTT
TRBJ1-5 - TRBV19 - CASSIAAYSNQPQHF TGTGCCAGTAGTATAGCCGCCTATAGCAATCAGCCCCAGCATTTT
TRBJ1-2 - TRBV6-1 once CASSRIRDTHSYTF TGTGCCAGCAGTAGAATCCGGGACACACATAGCTACACCTTC
TRBJ2-6 TRBD1 TRBV5-1 - CASSLRQGDNSGANVLTF TGCGCCAGCAGCCTTCGACAGGGGGACAACTCTGGGGCCAACGTCCTGACTTTC
TRBJ2-3 TRBD2 TRBV5-6 few CASSLSLAGTDTQYF TGTGCCAGCAGCTTGAGTCTAGCGGGCACAGATACGCAGTATTTT
TRBJ1-1 - TRBV6-6 - CASSYGVGSEAFF TGTGCCAGCAGTTACGGGGTAGGCTCTGAAGCTTTCTTT
TRBJ2-1 - TRBV13 - CASSPEHRELDNEQFF TGTGCCAGCAGCCCAGAACACAGGGAATTGGACAATGAGCAGTTCTTC
TRBJ1-4 - TRBV4-1 - CASSQVLKREKLFF TGCGCCAGCAGCCAAGTCTTAAAGCGTGAAAAACTGTTTTTT
TRBJ1-2 - TRBV9 - CASSGTGYGYTF TGTGCCAGCAGCGGAACAGGGTATGGCTACACCTTC
TRBJ2-1 - TRBV7-9 - CASSLGVGALEQFF TGTGCCAGCAGCTTAGGTGTTGGGGCTCTTGAGCAGTTCTTC
TRBJ2-7 - TRBV5-4 - CASSLPGYEQYF TGTGCCAGCAGCTTGCCAGGCTACGAGCAGTACTTC
TRBJ2-3 - TRBV7-9 - CASSPRRSTDTQYF TGTGCCAGCAGCCCGAGACGGAGCACAGATACGCAGTATTTT
TRBJ1-6 - TRBV18 - CASSPPLAGDNNSPLHF TGTGCCAGCTCACCACCTTTGGCGGGGGATAATAATTCACCCCTCCACTTT
TRBJ1-5 TRBD1 TRBV15 - CATSRDREGAKPQHF TGTGCCACCAGCAGAGATCGGGAGGGGGCGAAGCCCCAGCATTTT
TRBJ1-3 - TRBV5-6 - CASSLRPGDTIYF TGTGCCAGCAGCTTGAGACCGGGGGACACCATATATTTT
TRBJ1-1 - TRBV6-1 - CASSLDRGTEAFF TGTGCCAGTAGCCTCGACCGGGGGACTGAAGCTTTCTTT
TRBJ2-7 - TRBV11-2 - CASSLVINSYEQYF TGTGCCAGCAGCTTAGTGATTAACTCCTACGAGCAGTACTTC
TRBJ2-3 - TRBV7-9 - CASSLLETSTDTQYF TGTGCCAGCAGCTTATTAGAGACTAGCACAGATACGCAGTATTTT
TRBJ2-1 - TRBV5-4 - CASSLAKQGYEQFF TGTGCCAGCAGCTTGGCCAAACAGGGCTATGAGCAGTTCTTC
TRBJ2-2 TRBD2 TRBV9 - CASSVVPTRRLSGGANTGELFF TGTGCCAGCAGCGTAGTACCAACCCGGCGCCTGTCGGGGGGAGCGAACACCGGGGAGCTGTTTTTT
TRBJ1-4 TRBD1 TRBV7-9 - CASSLQGAVEKLFF TGTGCCAGCAGCTTACAGGGGGCTGTTGAAAAACTGTTTTTT
TRBJ1-6 - TRBV5-4 - CASSFDRNRGSPLHF TGTGCCAGCAGCTTTGACAGGAACCGAGGTTCACCCCTCCACTTT
TRBJ1-6 TRBD1 TRBV25-1 few CASRTGAYSPLHF TGTGCCAGCCGGACAGGGGCTTATTCACCCCTCCACTTT
TRBJ2-7 TRBD2 TRBV5-1 - CASSPGGPVNEQYF TGCGCCAGCAGCCCGGGGGGGCCAGTGAACGAGCAGTACTTC
TRBJ1-2 TRBD1 TRBV30 - CAWRPGQGTTYGYTF TGTGCCTGGAGGCCGGGACAGGGTACCACCTATGGCTACACCTTC
TRBJ2-5 TRBD1 TRBV27 - CASSPRTGEETQYF TGTGCCAGCAGTCCTAGAACAGGGGAAGAGACCCAGTACTTC
TRBJ1-5 TRBD1 TRBV13 - CASSLGQEAGSPQHF TGTGCCAGCAGCTTGGGACAGGAGGCCGGATCGCCCCAGCATTTT
TRBJ2-1 TRBD2 TRBV9 - CASSVASGGAGKNNEQFF TGTGCCAGCAGCGTAGCTAGCGGGGGGGCAGGGAAAAACAATGAGCAGTTCTTC
TRBJ2-4 TRBD1 TRBV7-2 once CASSLESRGLIYSIQYF TGTGCCAGCAGCTTGGAAAGTAGGGGGCTTATATACTCCATTCAGTACTTC
TRBJ2-1 - TRBV30 once CAWAEGPYNEQFF TGTGCCTGGGCGGAAGGGCCCTACAATGAGCAGTTCTTC
TRBJ1-1 - TRBV15 - CATSSGSWGFTEAFF TGTGCCACCAGCAGTGGATCGTGGGGGTTCACTGAAGCTTTCTTT
TRBJ2-5 TRBD1 TRBV18 - CASSLVQGAAETQYF TGTGCCAGCTCACTTGTACAGGGGGCCGCGGAGACCCAGTACTTC
TRBJ1-2 - TRBV7-9 once CASSPRAGGGGYTF TGTGCCAGCAGCCCCCGGGCAGGCGGTGGTGGCTACACCTTC
TRBJ1-4 - TRBV30 - CAWSVGANEKLFF TGTGCCTGGAGTGTAGGTGCTAATGAAAAACTGTTTTTT
TRBJ1-6 - TRBV5-1 - CASSLDVQGIFNSPLHF TGCGCCAGCAGCTTGGACGTACAGGGAATTTTTAATTCACCCCTCCACTTT